This T cell receptor (beta chain) was profiled in a study of blood T cell repertoires in COVID-19. The method was immunoSEQ multiplex PCR; TCRdb's version includes in-frame clones alone and lacks a portion of them. This table has some 380,000 clones, 80% to 90% appearing once. The ends were cut back, 1 base at V and 4 bases at J, with 6 bases in the middle. CDR3 length: 13 amino acids. Germline loops: CDR1 SGHTS, CDR2 YDEGEE. This chain links TRBV5-8 with TRBJ1-5; D is ambiguous. Sequencing was performed on PBMCs or T cells enriched from blood (not recorded which). The receptor comes from a man younger than 45 who had recovered from COVID-19. Here the CDR3 reads CASSLTRNQPQHF. The CDR3 nucleotides are TGTGCCAGCAGCTTGACCAGAAATCAGCCCCAGCATTTT.